A single sample gave rise to the 17 T cell receptor beta chains below, sequenced in a study of identical twins (dated by TCRdb to 2016 to 2017). Libraries came from 5' RACE. Sequenced using an Illumina HiSeq 2000. The public sequencing data were trimmed at Q25 with fastp and processed into clonotypes with MiXCR by TCRdb, which kept only in-frame beta chains. Rows with one shared CDR3 protein collapse into an entry with the most common genes and DNA. Within this sample are 520,000 or so distinct CDR3 sequences, with under 25% of them counted one time only. Of the sample, 0.91% is held by the ten largest clones. These data were also filed under a second study, of T cells expressing NK-cell markers.

Sequencing was carried out using CD4+ T cells sorted from blood. Source of these receptors: a woman aged 18-29 years in good health.

The table lists this clonotype with a few counts. The rearrangement links TRBV12-3 or TRBV12-4 to TRBJ1-1, with a possible D match to TRBD1 (6 bases). This CDR3 region has 15 residues. V was cut by 2 bases and J by 4 bases, with 14 bases left in between. In DNA form, the CDR3 reads TGTGCCAGCAGTTTATTCCGGGACATCTCCACTGAAGCTTTCTTT. Amino acid sequence: CASSLFRDISTEAFF.

In this sample, this clonotype turned up a few times. V is TRBV28 and J is TRBJ2-4; D unresolved. V was trimmed by 7 bases and J by 0 bases, leaving 7 bases between them. The CDR3 is made up of 13 amino acids. Germline CDR1 reads MDHEN; CDR2 reads SYDVKM. CDR3 loop: CASIDLAKNIQYF. CDR3 DNA sequence: TGTGCCAGCATCGACCTAGCCAAAAACATTCAGTACTTC.

This chain connects TRBV20-1 to TRBJ2-7; 7 bases align to TRBD1. With 0 bases clipped from V and 6 bases from J, the junction kept 8 bases outside the gene matches. CDR3 length: 14 amino acids. Germline V gives CDR1 DFQATT, CDR2 SNEGSKA (reference sequence). The CDR3 reads CSAREETGLFEQYF. CDR3 sequence (DNA): TGCAGTGCTAGAGAGGAGACAGGGCTTTTCGAGCAGTACTTC.

This clonotype came up a few times. The gene calls are TRBV7-2 and TRBJ1-1; D is unclear. The CDR3 totals 15 residues. V was pared by 1 base and J by 5 bases, with 14 bases between. The germline gives CDR1 SGHTA, CDR2 FQGNSA. CDR3 protein: CASSLVKGLETEAFF. CDR3 coding DNA: TGTGCCAGCAGCTTAGTAAAGGGCCTTGAGACTGAAGCTTTCTTT.

This clonotype was counted only a few times. The CDR3: CASSQQQGGWNEQYF. In DNA, the CDR3 is TGCGCCAGCAGCCAACAACAGGGGGGATGGAACGAGCAGTACTTC. The gene calls are TRBV4-3 and TRBJ2-7, with TRBD1 matching over 8 bases. V lost 2 bases to trimming and J lost 5 bases; unmatched junction nucleotides: 8. The length of the CDR3 is 15 residues. Germline assignment: CDR1 LGHNA and CDR2 YSLEER.

This clonotype was seen ten or more times. The chain employs TRBV20-1 and TRBJ1-6; 8 bases agree with TRBD1. Germline lookup yields CDR1 DFQATT and CDR2 SNEGSKA (reference sequence). V lost 5 bases to trimming and J lost 2 bases; unmatched junction nucleotides: 2. This CDR3 comprises 14 residues. CDR3 sequence (DNA): TGCAGTGCTCCCAGGGGGCCCTATAATTCACCCCTCCACTTT. Protein: CSAPRGPYNSPLHF.

This clonotype was counted between two and nine times. The chain combines TRBV6-5 with TRBJ2-1, with 10 bases fitting TRBD2. CDR3 length: 19 residues. CDR1 is MNHEY, CDR2 SVGAGI, per germline. V was pared by 0 bases and J by 7 bases, with 15 bases of the junction left unmatched. CDR3 in DNA: TGTGCCAGCAGTTACTCTAGTCCGGCGAGCGGGGGGGCCAAGAATGAGCAGTTCTTC. It yields the protein CASSYSSPASGGAKNEQFF.

This clonotype was found many times. CDR3 protein: CASSSSGPDYNEQFF. CDR3 in DNA: TGTGCCAGCAGCTCTAGCGGGCCTGATTACAATGAGCAGTTCTTC. The chain employs TRBV6-1 and TRBJ2-1; 8 nucleotides line up with TRBD2. Germline V gene data show CDR1 as MNHNS and CDR2 as SASEGT. The CDR3 covers 15 residues. V was clipped by 6 bases and J by 4 bases; unmatched bases: 8.

The J gene is TRBJ1-6, the V gene TRBV3-1; D is perhaps TRBD1 (5 bases). The ends were cut back, 0 bases at V and 13 bases at J, with 10 bases in the middle. Germline CDR1 is LGHDT and CDR2 is YNNKEL (reference sequence). The CDR3 runs 13 residues. The DNA for the CDR3 is TGTGCCAGCAGCCAAGACCGAGGGACCCCCCTCCACTTT. Translated: CASSQDRGTPLHF.

This clonotype was seen more than once but under ten times. The chain combines TRBV5-5 with TRBJ2-7; D uncertain. This CDR3 region has 15 residues. V was trimmed by 3 bases and J by 1 base, leaving 14 bases between them. Germline-derived CDR1 and CDR2 are SGHKS and YYEKEE (reference sequence). CDR3 in DNA: TGTGCCAGCAGCTATAAAAGACATTCTTCCTACGAGCAGTACTTC. This encodes CASSYKRHSSYEQYF.

The sample holds many counts of this clonotype. V is TRBV6-2 or TRBV6-3 and J is TRBJ2-3; TRBD2 aligns across 8 bases. V shed 6 bases, J shed 6 bases, and the junction held 11 bases outside the gene matches. The germline gives CDR1 MNHEY, CDR2 SVGEGT. CDR3 length: 15 amino acids. The CDR3: CASSRLAGLSDTQYF. CDR3 DNA sequence: TGTGCCAGCAGCCGTCTAGCGGGCCTGTCGGATACGCAGTATTTT.

This chain connects TRBV7-9 to TRBJ2-3, with D perhaps matching TRBD2 (6 bases). Trimming stripped 7 bases from V and 0 bases from J, with 14 bases between. The CDR3 has 15 residues. CDR1 is SEHNR, CDR2 FQNEAQ, per germline (reference sequence). CDR3 nucleotides: TGTGCCAGCACCCTAGCGACGACTAGCACAGATACGCAGTATTTT. This gives the protein CASTLATTSTDTQYF.

The rearrangement links TRBV7-9 to TRBJ2-3; the D gene is possibly TRBD2 (5 bases). Per germline, CDR1 SEHNR and CDR2 FQNEAQ (reference sequence). Deletions cut 4 bases from V and 1 base from J, with 9 bases between. This CDR3 region has 14 residues. CDR3 loop: CASSSRTGTDTQYF. The DNA of the CDR3 is TGTGCCAGCAGCTCTCGGACTGGCACAGATACGCAGTATTTT. The variable domain in full, completed from reference TRBV7-9 and TRBJ2-3, reads DTGVSQNPRHKITKRGQNVTFRCDPISEHNRLYWYRQTLGQGPEFLTYFQNEAQLEKSRLLSDRFSAERPKGSFSTLEIQRTEQGDSAMYLCASSSRTGTDTQYFGPGTRLTVL.

The chain recombines TRBV7-9 with TRBJ2-1, with 14 positions matching TRBD2. Germline CDR1 and CDR2: SEHNR and FQNEAQ (reference sequence). CDR3 size: 16 residues. Trimming removed 5 bases from V and 7 bases from J; junction bases left unmatched: 7. The CDR3 DNA follows: TGTGCCAGCAGCCCCTGGACTAGCGGGGGGACAAATGAGCAGTTCTTC. Residues: CASSPWTSGGTNEQFF.

The chain carries TRBV20-1 and TRBJ2-7, with D maybe TRBD2 (6 bases). Per germline, CDR1 DFQATT and CDR2 SNEGSKA (reference sequence). The CDR3 sequence is 14 residues long. Deletions cut 3 bases from V and 3 bases from J, with 15 bases between. The CDR3 loop is CSASFSGTVYEQYF. The CDR3 DNA reads TGCAGTGCTAGTTTTTCCGGGACTGTCTACGAGCAGTACTTC.

This clonotype was seen a few times. The CDR3 loop reads CSAPGTQHSPDTQYF. The CDR3 bases are TGCAGTGCTCCCGGGACCCAGCATAGCCCAGATACGCAGTATTTT. V is TRBV20-1 and J is TRBJ2-3, with D perhaps being TRBD1 or TRBD2 (5 bases each). The V gene's germline CDR1 is DFQATT and CDR2 SNEGSKA (reference sequence). The length of the CDR3 is 15 residues. Trimming stripped 5 bases from V and 4 bases from J, with 19 bases between.

This clonotype was recorded a few times. This chain connects TRBV6-1 to TRBJ2-5; 8 bases agree with TRBD2. Looked up from germline, CDR1 is MNHNS and CDR2 is SASEGT. The V gene end was trimmed by 6 bases and the J gene end by 6 bases; junction bases not matched to a gene: 9. This CDR3 is built from 14 residues. Here the CDR3 reads CASSAGLAVKTQYF. CDR3 in DNA: TGTGCCAGCAGCGCCGGACTAGCCGTTAAGACCCAGTACTTC.